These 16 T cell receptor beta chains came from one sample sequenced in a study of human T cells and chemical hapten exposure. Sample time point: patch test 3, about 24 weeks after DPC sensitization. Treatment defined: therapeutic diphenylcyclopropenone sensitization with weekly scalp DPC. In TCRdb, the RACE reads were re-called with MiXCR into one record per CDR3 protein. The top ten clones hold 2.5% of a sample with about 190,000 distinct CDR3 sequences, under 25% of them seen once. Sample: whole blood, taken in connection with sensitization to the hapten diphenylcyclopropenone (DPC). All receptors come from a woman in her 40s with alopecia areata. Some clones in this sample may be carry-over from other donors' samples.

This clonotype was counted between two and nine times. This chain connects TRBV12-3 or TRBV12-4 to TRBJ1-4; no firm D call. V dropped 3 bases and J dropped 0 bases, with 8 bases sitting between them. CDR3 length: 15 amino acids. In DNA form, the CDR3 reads TGTGCCAGCAGTTTGAACGGTGCAACTAATGAAAAACTGTTTTTT. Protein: CASSLNGATNEKLFF.

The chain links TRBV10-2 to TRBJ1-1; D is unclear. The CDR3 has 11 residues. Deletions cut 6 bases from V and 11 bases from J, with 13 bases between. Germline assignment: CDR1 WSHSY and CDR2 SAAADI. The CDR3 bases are TGCGCCAGCAGATCGGACGTAAAGGCTTTCTTT. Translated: CASRSDVKAFF.

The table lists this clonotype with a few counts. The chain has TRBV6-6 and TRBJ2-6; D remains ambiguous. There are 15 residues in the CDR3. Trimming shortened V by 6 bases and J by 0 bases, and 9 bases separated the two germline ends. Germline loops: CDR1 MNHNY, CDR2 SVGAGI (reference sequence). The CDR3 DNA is TGTGCCAGCAGCCCAGTTAGCTCTGGGGCCAACGTCCTGACTTTC. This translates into CASSPVSSGANVLTF.

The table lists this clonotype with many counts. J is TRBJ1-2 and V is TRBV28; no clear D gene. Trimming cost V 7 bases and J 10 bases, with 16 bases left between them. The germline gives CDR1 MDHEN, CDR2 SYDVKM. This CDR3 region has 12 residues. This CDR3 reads CASKGRSNNYTF. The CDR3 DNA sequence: TGTGCCAGCAAAGGAAGGTCCAACAACTACACCTTC.

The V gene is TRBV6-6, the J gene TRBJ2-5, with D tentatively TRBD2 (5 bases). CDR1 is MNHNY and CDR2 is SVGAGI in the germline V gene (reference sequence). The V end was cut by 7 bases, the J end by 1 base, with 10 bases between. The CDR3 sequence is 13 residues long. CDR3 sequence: CASMSSPQETQYF. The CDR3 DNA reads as TGTGCCAGCATGTCTAGCCCCCAAGAGACCCAGTACTTC.

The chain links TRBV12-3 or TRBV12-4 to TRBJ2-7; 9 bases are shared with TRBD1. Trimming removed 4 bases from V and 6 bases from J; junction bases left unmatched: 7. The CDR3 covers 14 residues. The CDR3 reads CASSSNRGLGEQYF. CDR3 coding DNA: TGTGCCAGCAGTTCGAACAGGGGGCTGGGCGAGCAGTACTTC.

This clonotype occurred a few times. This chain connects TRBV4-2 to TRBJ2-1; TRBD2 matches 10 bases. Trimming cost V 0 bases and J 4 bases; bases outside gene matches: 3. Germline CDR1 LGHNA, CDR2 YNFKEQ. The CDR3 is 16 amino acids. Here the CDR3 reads CASSQDLSGRYNEQFF. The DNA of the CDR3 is TGTGCCAGCAGCCAAGACCTTAGCGGGAGGTACAATGAGCAGTTCTTC.

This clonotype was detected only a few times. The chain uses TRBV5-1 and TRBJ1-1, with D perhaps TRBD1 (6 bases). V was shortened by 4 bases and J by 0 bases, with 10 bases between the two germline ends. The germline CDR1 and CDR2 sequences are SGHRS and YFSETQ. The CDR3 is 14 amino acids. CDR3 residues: CASSTGQMNTEAFF. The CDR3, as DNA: TGCGCCAGCAGCACGGGACAAATGAACACTGAAGCTTTCTTT. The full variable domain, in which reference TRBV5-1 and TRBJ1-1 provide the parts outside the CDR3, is KAGVTQTPRYLIKTRGQQVTLSCSPISGHRSVSWYQQTPGQGLQFLFEYFSETQRNKGNFPGRFSGRQFSNSRSEMNVSTLELGDSALYLCASSTGQMNTEAFFGQGTRLTVV.

The CDR3, as DNA: TGTGCCAGCAGCTTCGGTCGCATAAATCAGCCCCAGCATTTT. It encodes CASSFGRINQPQHF. The chain links TRBV5-5 to TRBJ1-5, with D unresolved. The CDR3 has 14 amino acids. CDR1 is SGHKS and CDR2 is YYEKEE in the germline V gene (reference sequence). V shed 2 bases and J shed 4 bases, with 10 bases lying between them.

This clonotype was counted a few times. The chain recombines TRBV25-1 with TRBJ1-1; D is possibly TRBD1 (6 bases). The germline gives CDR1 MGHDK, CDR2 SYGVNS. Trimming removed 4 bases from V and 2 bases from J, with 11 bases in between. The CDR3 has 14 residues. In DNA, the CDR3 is TGTGCCAGCAGTGGAATACAGGGTAACACTGAAGCTTTCTTT. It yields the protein CASSGIQGNTEAFF.

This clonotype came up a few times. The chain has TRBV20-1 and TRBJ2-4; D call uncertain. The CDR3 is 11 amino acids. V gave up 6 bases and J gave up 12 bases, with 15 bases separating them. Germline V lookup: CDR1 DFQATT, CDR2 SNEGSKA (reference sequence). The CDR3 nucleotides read TGCAGTGCCACACCTTCGGGCCCTCAGTACTTC. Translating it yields CSATPSGPQYF.

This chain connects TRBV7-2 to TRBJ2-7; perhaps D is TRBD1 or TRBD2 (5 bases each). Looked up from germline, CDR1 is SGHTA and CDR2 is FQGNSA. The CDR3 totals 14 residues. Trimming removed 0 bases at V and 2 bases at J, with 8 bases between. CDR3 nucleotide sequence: TGTGCCAGCAGCTTAGCAGGGACCGCCTACGAGCAGTACTTC. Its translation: CASSLAGTAYEQYF.

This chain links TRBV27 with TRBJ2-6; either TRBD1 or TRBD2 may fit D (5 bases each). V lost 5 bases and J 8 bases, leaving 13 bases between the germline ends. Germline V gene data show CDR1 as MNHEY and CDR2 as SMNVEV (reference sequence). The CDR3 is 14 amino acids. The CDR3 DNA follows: TGTGCCAGCAGTCCTGGGACCGGGACCAACGTCCTGACTTTC. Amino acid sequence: CASSPGTGTNVLTF. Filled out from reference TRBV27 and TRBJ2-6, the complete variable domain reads EAQVTQNPRYLITVTGKKLTVTCSQNMNHEYMSWYRQDPGLGLRQIYYSMNVEVTDKGDVPEGYKVSRKEKRNFPLILESPSPNQTSLYFCASSPGTGTNVLTFGAGSRLTVL.

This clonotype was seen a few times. In DNA form, the CDR3 reads TGTGCCAGCAGTTTATTGTACCCCAATGAGCAGTTCTTC. Translation gives CASSLLYPNEQFF. The V and J genes are TRBV27 and TRBJ2-1; D remains ambiguous. V was trimmed by 1 base and J by 6 bases, leaving 7 bases between them. CDR1 MNHEY and CDR2 SMNVEV come from the germline V gene (reference sequence). The CDR3 has 13 amino acids.

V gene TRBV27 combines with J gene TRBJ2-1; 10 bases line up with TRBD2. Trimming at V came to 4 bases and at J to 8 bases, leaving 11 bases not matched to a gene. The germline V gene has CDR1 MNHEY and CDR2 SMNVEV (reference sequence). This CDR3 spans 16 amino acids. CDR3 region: CASSSPLAGGSDEQFF. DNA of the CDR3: TGTGCCAGCAGTTCTCCTTTAGCGGGAGGTTCCGATGAGCAGTTCTTC.

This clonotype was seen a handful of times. The CDR3 DNA is TGCGCCAGCAGCTTGGCCGGGACAACAGATACGCAGTATTTT. Residues: CASSLAGTTDTQYF. The V gene is TRBV5-1, the J gene TRBJ2-3; the D gene is possibly TRBD1 (6 bases). This CDR3 spans 14 amino acids. Trimming left V 0 bases short and J 3 bases short, with 8 bases between. Germline V gene data show CDR1 as SGHRS and CDR2 as YFSETQ.